The clone carrying this TCR beta chain was observed a few times. Trimming took off 3 bases at V and 7 bases at J, with 18 bases between the two ends. CDR1 and CDR2 (germline): SEHNR, FQNEAQ (reference sequence). The CDR3 extends over 15 amino acids. This record comes from a study of blood T cell repertoires in COVID-19. Study as a whole: The United States, Italy and Spain were the sources of the acute and convalescent COVID-19 samples. PBMCs, B-cell-depleted T cells, or T cells were the source of the cDNA or gDNA that made up the material.

Clones were sequenced by immunoSEQ multiplex PCR, and TCRdb holds only the in-frame ones, with some missing. The table shows under 300,000 clones, with approximately 80% occurring only once. The TCR sequence derives from a woman aged 40 to 55 with active or convalescent COVID-19. This chain connects TRBV7-9 to TRBJ2-5; possibly TRBD2 for D (7 bases). Sequenced: peripheral blood. CDR3 nucleotide sequence: TGTGCCAGCAGCTTTCTCGGACAGCGGGGAGGGACCCAGTACTTC. Amino acids: CASSFLGQRGGTQYF.